This entry lists 28 T cell receptor beta chains sequenced from one sample in a study of human T cells and chemical hapten exposure (dated by TCRdb to 2020 to 2022). The sample's time point label, decoded: patch test 1, 2 weeks after DPC sensitization. Taken with the paper, the label for treatment or condition translates to: therapeutic diphenylcyclopropenone sensitization with weekly scalp DPC. Preparation of the library involved RACE. Instrument on record: NextSeq 500. TCRdb handled the public reads itself, with Q25 trimming in fastp and clone calling in MiXCR, and kept productive beta chains. CDR3 protein duplicates are merged, each entry listing the most common genes and DNA. This sample holds 80,000 to 100,000 distinct CDR3 sequences; 9.5% to 15% were observed only once. 2% to 2.5% of the sample is held by the ten biggest clonotypes. Sample: whole blood, taken in connection with sensitization to the hapten diphenylcyclopropenone (DPC). The receptors originated from a woman in her thirties or forties with alopecia areata. Some clones in this sample may be carry-over from other donors' samples.

The chain joins TRBV5-5 to TRBJ2-5; D might be TRBD2 (6 bases). The ends were cut back, 7 bases at V and 5 bases at J, with 15 bases in the middle. The CDR3 sequence is 13 residues long. In germline, CDR1 is SGHKS, CDR2 YYEKEE (reference sequence). Written as DNA, the CDR3 is TGTGCCAGCCTCAATCGGGGGTACGAGACCCAGTACTTC. Translating it yields CASLNRGYETQYF.

This chain connects TRBV5-4 to TRBJ2-5; TRBD1 aligns across 12 bases. Trimming took 4 bases from V and 5 from J; bases not matched to a gene: 6. Germline V gene sequence: CDR1 SGHNT, CDR2 YYREEE (reference sequence). The CDR3 is 15 residues long. The CDR3 reads CASSERDRGPETQYF. As DNA, the CDR3 is TGTGCCAGCAGCGAACGGGACAGGGGGCCTGAGACCCAGTACTTC.

J is TRBJ1-1 and V is TRBV5-1; TRBD1 matches 9 bases. This CDR3 contains 14 residues. CDR1 is SGHRS, CDR2 YFSETQ, per germline. J lost 4 bases, V lost 3 bases, and 4 bases had no gene match. The CDR3 sequence: CASSSQGAGTEAFF. As DNA, the CDR3 is TGCGCCAGCAGCTCACAGGGGGCCGGCACTGAAGCTTTCTTT.

There are many counts of this clonotype. The V call is TRBV7-8, the J call TRBJ2-7; TRBD2 is a possible D gene (6 bases). The CDR3 has 12 amino acids. Germline CDR1 SGHVS, CDR2 FQNEAQ. V was trimmed by 8 bases and J by 3 bases, leaving 11 bases between them. The CDR3 is CASWDLNYEQYF. As DNA, the CDR3 is TGTGCCAGCTGGGACTTAAACTACGAGCAGTACTTC.

In this sample, this clonotype turned up a few times. The rearrangement uses TRBV9 and TRBJ2-1; tentative D call: TRBD1 (6 bases). Looked up from germline, CDR1 is SGDLS and CDR2 is YYNGEE. Trimming took 0 bases from V and 13 from J, leaving 14 bases between them. The CDR3 totals 13 residues. CDR3 loop: CASSVATGNAQFF. The DNA of the CDR3 is TGTGCCAGCAGCGTAGCTACAGGGAACGCCCAGTTCTTC.

V gene TRBV9 combines with J gene TRBJ2-3, with D perhaps matching TRBD2 (5 bases). The ends were cut back, 0 bases at V and 6 bases at J, with 5 bases in the middle. This CDR3 has 12 amino acids. CDR1 is SGDLS and CDR2 is YYNGEE in the germline V gene. The CDR3 loop reads CASSVGGDTQYF. The CDR3 coding sequence is TGTGCCAGCAGCGTAGGCGGGGATACGCAGTATTTT.

This clonotype was picked up a small number of times. The chain links TRBV7-8 to TRBJ2-1; 14 bases agree with TRBD2. Germline V CDR1 and CDR2: SGHVS, FQNEAQ. With 7 bases clipped from V and 7 bases from J, the junction kept 9 bases outside the gene matches. The CDR3 is made up of 16 amino acids. DNA of the CDR3: TGTGCCAGCACCCCAAGACTAGCGGGAGGGCCTAATGAGCAGTTCTTC. Protein sequence: CASTPRLAGGPNEQFF.

The chain links TRBV7-2 to TRBJ2-7; TRBD1 matches 7 bases. The CDR3 is made up of 16 amino acids. Germline CDR1 SGHTA, CDR2 FQGNSA. With V trimmed by 1 base and J by 1 base, 7 bases remained unmatched. The CDR3 reads CASSLGNGRGSYEQYF. The CDR3, as DNA: TGTGCCAGCAGCTTAGGGAACGGCAGGGGGTCCTACGAGCAGTACTTC.

The chain recombines TRBV29-1 with TRBJ1-1; D ambiguous. CDR3 length: 11 amino acids. V was clipped by 2 bases and J by 1 base, with 2 bases between them. Per germline, CDR1 SQVTM and CDR2 ANQGSEA. The CDR3 loop reads CSVERNTEAFF. As DNA, the CDR3 is TGCAGCGTTGAAAGGAACACTGAAGCTTTCTTT.

In this sample, this clonotype turned up many times. The V and J genes are TRBV6-2 or TRBV6-3 and TRBJ2-7; D might be TRBD2 (5 bases). The length of the CDR3 is 15 residues. Germline CDR1 is MNHEY and CDR2 is SVGEGT. Trimming left V 6 bases short and J 1 base short, with 16 bases between. CDR3 nucleotides: TGTGCCAGCAGCTCCATTAAGCGGATTTCCTACGAGCAGTACTTC. It encodes CASSSIKRISYEQYF.

This clonotype was detected many times. CDR3 region: CASRTTEGFTEAFF. The CDR3 nucleotides are TGTGCAAGTCGCACAACCGAGGGGTTCACTGAAGCTTTCTTT. This chain links TRBV12-2 with TRBJ1-1; no check of the table's D call, TRBD1, against the DNA was made. TRBV12-2 is designated a pseudogene. The CDR3 extends over 14 amino acids.

The chain recombines TRBV28 with TRBJ1-1; 10 bases match TRBD1. Germline CDR1 MDHEN, CDR2 SYDVKM. V dropped 2 bases and J dropped 0; count of bases not matched to a gene: 12. This CDR3 contains 19 residues. Written as DNA, the CDR3 is TGTGCCAGCAGTTTAAATTATCGGACAGGGGGATGGGTGAACACTGAAGCTTTCTTT. This sequence encodes CASSLNYRTGGWVNTEAFF.

The rearrangement links TRBV4-1 to TRBJ1-4; TRBD1 might be the D (5 bases). The length of the CDR3 is 16 residues. CDR1 MGHRA and CDR2 YSYEKL come from the germline V gene. V was cut by 3 bases and J by 0 bases, with 11 bases left in between. DNA for the CDR3: TGCGCCAGCAGCCAGGGGACGGTTGCAACTAATGAAAAACTGTTTTTT. This encodes CASSQGTVATNEKLFF.

This clonotype was detected a few times. This chain uses TRBV7-9 with TRBJ2-1, with 13 bases aligning to TRBD2. The V and J ends lost 5 bases and 8 bases, in that order; junction bases with no gene match: 15. CDR3 length equals 18 residues. The germline gives CDR1 SEHNR, CDR2 FQNEAQ (reference sequence). CDR3 sequence: CASSPAGTSGMMGYEQFF. For the CDR3, the DNA is TGTGCCAGCAGCCCAGCCGGGACTAGCGGGATGATGGGGTATGAGCAGTTCTTC.

The V call is TRBV28, the J call TRBJ2-2, with 12 bases fitting TRBD2. The ends lost 5 bases at V and 6 bases at J; junction bases unmatched: 16. The germline CDR1 and CDR2 sequences are MDHEN and SYDVKM. The CDR3 totals 19 residues. CDR3 region: CASSPPRASGRARAGELFF. The CDR3 bases are TGTGCCAGCAGTCCTCCGCGGGCTAGCGGGAGGGCCAGAGCCGGGGAGCTGTTTTTT.

There are many counts of this clonotype. The rearrangement joins TRBV7-9 to TRBJ1-2; D not certain. From germline, CDR1 is SEHNR and CDR2 FQNEAQ (reference sequence). This CDR3 region has 10 residues. Trimming removed 11 bases from V and 4 bases from J, with 8 bases in between. The CDR3 sequence is CAGGPYGYTF. The CDR3 nucleotides read TGTGCCGGCGGCCCCTATGGCTACACCTTC.

This clonotype was counted at least ten times. CDR3 amino acids: CASSSGRGETQYF. Here the CDR3 DNA reads TGTGCCAGCAGTAGCGGGAGGGGAGAGACCCAGTACTTC. The chain employs TRBV5-4 and TRBJ2-5, with TRBD2 matching 11 bases. The CDR3 runs 13 residues. The germline V gene has CDR1 SGHNT and CDR2 YYREEE (reference sequence). J lost 4 bases, V lost 5 bases, and 1 base had no gene match.

The chain combines TRBV9 with TRBJ2-1, with TRBD2 identical over 14 bases. Germline assignment: CDR1 SGDLS and CDR2 YYNGEE. V trimming: 2 bases; J trimming: 9 bases; junction bases outside the gene matches: 1. The CDR3 spans 14 residues. In nucleotides, the CDR3 is TGTGCCAGCAGCGTCGGGACTAGCGGGGGTGAGCAGTTCTTC. It encodes CASSVGTSGGEQFF.

Only a few counts were recorded for this clonotype. The CDR3 region has the DNA TGTGCCAGCAATAGCAGGATAACCTACGAGCAGTACTTC. Its protein is CASNSRITYEQYF. V gene TRBV6-2 or TRBV6-3 combines with J gene TRBJ2-7; D is unclear. V lost 7 bases, J lost 2 bases, and 12 bases lay in between. The V gene's germline CDR1 is MNHEY and CDR2 SVGEGT. The CDR3 runs to 13 residues.

This clonotype showed up many times. This sequence joins TRBV29-1 and TRBJ2-5, with 9 bases lining up with TRBD1. The ends lost 2 bases at V and 5 bases at J; junction bases unmatched: 15. The CDR3 contains 17 residues. Germline V CDR1 and CDR2: SQVTM, ANQGSEA. The CDR3 DNA reads as TGCAGCGTTGAACCCCCGGGACAGGGCATATTGGGGGAGACCCAGTACTTC. Amino acid sequence: CSVEPPGQGILGETQYF. Full variable domain (remainder filled in from reference TRBV29-1 and TRBJ2-5): SAVISQKPSRDICQRGTSLTIQCQVDSQVTMMFWYRQQPGQSLTLIATANQGSEATYESGFVIDKFPISRPNLTFSTLTVSNMSPEDSSIYLCSVEPPGQGILGETQYFGPGTRLLVL.

This clonotype was seen repeatedly, ten times or more. This chain joins TRBV6-6 and TRBJ1-4; D is uncertain. Trimming took 4 bases from V and 7 from J, leaving 10 bases between them. Germline lookup yields CDR1 MNHNY and CDR2 SVGAGI (reference sequence). The CDR3 contains 13 residues. The chain's CDR3 is CASSFPSPEKLFF. The CDR3 nucleotides are TGTGCCAGCAGTTTCCCGAGCCCTGAAAAACTGTTTTTT.

This clonotype has at least ten counts. The chain recombines TRBV2 with TRBJ1-1, with D hard to call. Germline loops: CDR1 SNHLY, CDR2 FYNNEI. CDR3 length: 13 residues. Trimming removed 7 bases at V and 1 base at J, with 10 bases between. This CDR3 reads CASNQMGNTEAFF. As DNA, the CDR3 is TGTGCCAGCAATCAGATGGGGAACACTGAAGCTTTCTTT.

The chain links TRBV21-1 to TRBJ2-1; TRBD1 is the table's D call and was not checked against the DNA. TRBV21-1 is an annotated pseudogene. The CDR3 covers 15 residues. The CDR3 reads CASRTQGASYNEQFF. CDR3 DNA sequence: TGTGCCAGCAGGACACAGGGGGCGTCCTACAATGAGCAGTTCTTC.

J is TRBJ1-5 and V is TRBV27, with D unresolved. The V end lost 3 bases, the J end lost 6 bases, and 9 bases lay between the germline ends. The germline V gene has CDR1 MNHEY and CDR2 SMNVEV (reference sequence). The CDR3 runs 13 residues. The CDR3, as DNA: TGTGCCAGCAGTTTCGAAGGAGCTCAGCCCCAGCATTTT. This encodes CASSFEGAQPQHF.

This clonotype occurred a few times. The chain employs TRBV12-3 or TRBV12-4 and TRBJ2-4; 8 nucleotides line up with TRBD1. Unmatched junction bases numbered 2, after V lost 1 base and J lost 9 bases. This CDR3 comprises 13 residues. The CDR3 sequence is CASSLGTGTIQYF. Written as DNA, the CDR3 is TGTGCCAGCAGTTTAGGGACAGGGACCATTCAGTACTTC.

V and J are TRBV6-5 and TRBJ2-1, with D possibly matching TRBD1 (5 bases). The germline V and J ends were trimmed by 2 bases and 2 bases, with 7 bases remaining between them. Germline V lookup: CDR1 MNHEY, CDR2 SVGAGI. This CDR3 has 14 amino acids. CDR3 protein: CASSYRGTYNEQFF. The CDR3 DNA reads TGTGCCAGCAGTTACAGGGGCACCTACAATGAGCAGTTCTTC.

V gene TRBV27 combines with J gene TRBJ2-2; 7 bases map to TRBD2. The CDR3 is 15 amino acids. V trimming: 5 bases; J trimming: 6 bases; junction bases outside the gene matches: 9. Germline assignment: CDR1 MNHEY and CDR2 SMNVEV (reference sequence). The CDR3 nucleotides are TGTGCCAGCAGTCTCTCCCACCTAGCGGCCGGGGAGCTGTTTTTT. Amino acid sequence: CASSLSHLAAGELFF.

This clonotype has at least ten counts. The V gene is TRBV14, the J gene TRBJ2-7, with 7 bases fitting TRBD1. CDR3 length equals 14 residues. CDR1 SGHDN and CDR2 FVKESK come from the germline V gene. With 8 bases clipped from V and 2 bases from J, the junction kept 9 bases outside the gene matches. The CDR3 spells CASSDRTLTYEQYF. CDR3 nucleotide sequence: TGTGCCAGCTCGGACAGGACCCTAACCTACGAGCAGTACTTC.